This TCR beta chain was identified in a study of blood T cell repertoires in COVID-19. Looking at the study overall: Material from acute and convalescent COVID-19 was sourced from the United States, Italy and Spain. T cells, B-cell-depleted T cells, or PBMCs provided the cDNA or gDNA that served as material.

Seattle enrolled patients during active infection and tracked them longitudinally. V was trimmed by 0 bases and J by 10 bases, leaving 10 bases between them. The CDR3 totals 13 residues. Germline V CDR1 and CDR2: SGHNT, YENEEA. Authors' methods: Estimated nucleated cell counts came from reference gene primer amplification. The repertoire was sequenced with immunoSEQ multiplex PCR; TCRdb's copy has only in-frame clones and lacks some. D and trimming come from the DNA, and the V and J calls and clone size come from that table. The data show over 200,000 clones, about 83% seen once. The material sequenced was peripheral blood. The receptor comes from a woman younger than 45 with COVID-19, enrolled during active disease. V gene TRBV11-3 combines with J gene TRBJ2-1; weak D call: TRBD1 (5 bases). The CDR3 spells CASSLDTAGEQFF. The CDR3 DNA reads TGTGCCAGCAGCTTAGATACGGCAGGGGAGCAGTTCTTC.